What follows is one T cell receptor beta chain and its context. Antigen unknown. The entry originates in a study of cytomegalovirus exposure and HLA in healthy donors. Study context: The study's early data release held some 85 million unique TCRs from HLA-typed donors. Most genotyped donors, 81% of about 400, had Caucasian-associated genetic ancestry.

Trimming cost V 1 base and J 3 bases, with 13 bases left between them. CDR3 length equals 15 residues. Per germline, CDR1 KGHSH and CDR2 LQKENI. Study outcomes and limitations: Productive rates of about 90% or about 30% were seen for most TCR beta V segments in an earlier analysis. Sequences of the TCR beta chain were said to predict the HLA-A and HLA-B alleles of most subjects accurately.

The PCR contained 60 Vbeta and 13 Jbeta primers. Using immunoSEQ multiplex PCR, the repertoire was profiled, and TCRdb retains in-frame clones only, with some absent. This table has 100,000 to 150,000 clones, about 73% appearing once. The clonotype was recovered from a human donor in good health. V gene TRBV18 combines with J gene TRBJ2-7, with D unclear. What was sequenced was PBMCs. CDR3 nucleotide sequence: TGTGCCAGCTCACCACGTAACATCATAAACTACGAGCAGTACTTC. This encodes CASSPRNIINYEQYF.